This entry describes one T cell receptor (beta chain). Its specificity is not known. One end of the junction does not line up with germline, which may come from a read error. The data originate from a study of CD8+CD57+ T cells in acquired aplastic anemia. General study results and limits: The CD8+ Simpson's diversity of patients and controls was not significantly different.

Germline assignment: CDR1 ENHRY and CDR2 SYGVKD. The CDR3 covers 14 residues. The use of genomic DNA as template underpinned the TCR beta VDJ and CDR3 profiling. TCRdb analysed the reads with MiXCR anew, one entry per CDR3 protein. The repertoire has around 400,000 distinct CDR3 sequences, approximately 70% of them found once; the top ten carry more than 3.5%. The rearrangement links TRBV10-3 to TRBJ1-5; TRBD1 might be the D (6 bases). The sequence was obtained from a human donor in good health, serving as a control. Specimen: sorted CD4+, CD8+, or CD8+CD57+ T cells (not recorded which) from PBMCs. The CDR3 region is CAISLTGPVDTEAF. In nucleotides, the CDR3 is TGTGCCATCAGCCTAACAGGGCCGGTGGACACTGAAGCTTTC.